This TCR beta chain was sequenced during a study of shared clonotypes between healthy human individuals. Profiled with immunoSEQ multiplex PCR; TCRdb holds only in-frame clones, not every one. The sample consists of 2 million to 2.5 million clones, just over 90% of them appearing once. The CD4+ fraction was divided into a CD45RA+ naive subset and a CD45RA-negative memory subset. To note about this clone: Other DNA sequences from this sample encode an identical CDR3 as well.

This sequence originates from a man younger than 30 in good health. Some clones in this sample may be carry-over from other donors' samples. The sequenced material came from naive CD4+ T cells from PBMCs. Subset specified: CD45RA+ positively selected.

The CDR3 DNA sequence: TGTGCCAGCAGCTTACGGCCCGGGACTGAAGCTTTCTTT. As protein: CASSLRPGTEAFF. The chain carries TRBV7-3 and TRBJ1-1; D unclear. This CDR3 region has 13 residues. V was clipped by 2 bases and J by 5 bases, with 9 bases between them. Germline-derived CDR1 and CDR2 are SGHTA and FQGTGA. The whole variable domain, filled in from reference TRBV7-3 and TRBJ1-1, reads GAGVSQTPSNKVTEKGKYVELRCDPISGHTALYWYRQSLGQGPEFLIYFQGTGAADDSGLPNDRFFAVRPEGSVSTLKIQRTERGDSAVYLCASSLRPGTEAFFGQGTRLTVV.